These T cell receptor beta chains were read from a single sample in a study of blood T cell repertoires in COVID-19. TCRdb's copy holds only in-frame clones and misses some; the assay was immunoSEQ multiplex PCR. The sample contains a few hundred thousand clones, roughly 85% of which appear only once. The specimen was peripheral blood. The receptors come from a woman aged 18-29 years with acute or convalescent COVID-19. Each CDR3 is given with its conserved first and last residue. The D gene is left open where the match is weak. Clone size is given for some rows only: seen once, a few or many times, or a class if the clone is expanded.

>few|TRBJ2-7|TRBV11-2|TRBD1
CASSPPGTGLFSYEQYF
TGTGCCAGCAGCCCACCCGGGACAGGGCTTTTTTCCTACGAGCAGTACTTC
>.|TRBJ2-7|TRBV28|.
CASSSMGGPYEQYF
TGTGCCAGCAGTTCCATGGGTGGGCCCTACGAGCAGTACTTC
>.|TRBJ2-1|TRBV11-2|.
CASSLNGYNEQFF
TGTGCCAGCAGCTTAAACGGCTACAATGAGCAGTTCTTC
>.|TRBJ2-1|TRBV18|.
CASSKDSHDYNEQFF
TGTGCCAGCTCGAAAGACAGCCATGATTACAATGAGCAGTTCTTC
>once|TRBJ1-2|TRBV7-9|.
CASSSSRQPFPELRGYTF
TGTGCCAGCAGTTCCAGTCGACAGCCCTTCCCCGAGTTGAGGGGCTACACCTTC
>.|TRBJ2-2|TRBV11-2|.
CASSRGTGELFF
TGTGCCAGCAGCCGGGGGACCGGGGAGCTGTTTTTT
>.|TRBJ2-3|TRBV7-9|TRBD2
CASSSKAGGADTQYF
TGTGCCAGCAGCTCTAAAGCGGGAGGGGCAGATACGCAGTATTTT
>.|TRBJ2-1|TRBV6-5|.
CATMGPTSYNEQFF
TGTGCCACAATGGGGCCGACCTCCTACAATGAGCAGTTCTTC
>.|TRBJ2-2|TRBV4-3|TRBD1
CASSQGGDRNTGELFF
TGCGCCAGCAGCCAAGGAGGGGACAGGAACACCGGGGAGCTGTTTTTT
>.|TRBJ2-1|TRBV6-2/TRBV6-3|TRBD2
CASSPLSSGFLYNEQFF
TGTGCCAGCAGTCCCCTCTCTAGCGGTTTCCTCTACAATGAGCAGTTCTTC
>.|TRBJ2-7|TRBV19|TRBD2
CASSTGLAPYEQYF
TGTGCCAGTAGTACCGGACTAGCGCCCTACGAGCAGTACTTC
>.|TRBJ2-3|TRBV2|TRBD2
CASSEAPRGEDTQYF
TGTGCCAGCAGTGAAGCACCGCGGGGGGAAGATACGCAGTATTTT
>.|TRBJ1-2|TRBV19|.
CASGSSPGGYGYTF
TGTGCCTCCGGATCCTCCCCGGGTGGATATGGCTACACCTTC
>.|TRBJ2-1|TRBV24-1|.
CATPPVSSYNEQFF
TGTGCCACCCCCCCAGTCAGCTCCTACAATGAGCAGTTCTTC
>.|TRBJ1-2|TRBV7-2|.
CASSLSGYGYTF
TGTGCCAGCAGCTTATCCGGCTATGGCTACACCTTC
>.|TRBJ2-7|TRBV29-1|TRBD2
CSVEGPGLAGRYEQYF
TGCAGCGTTGAAGGCCCGGGACTAGCGGGAAGGTACGAGCAGTACTTC
>once|TRBJ2-2|TRBV29-1|TRBD2
CSVVGGISGRPNTGELFF
TGCAGCGTTGTTGGAGGGATTAGCGGGAGACCAAACACCGGGGAGCTGTTTTTT
>.|TRBJ2-3|TRBV28|.
CASRRNLPSTDTQYF
TGTGCCAGCAGGCGCAACCTTCCTAGCACAGATACGCAGTATTTT
>.|TRBJ2-7|TRBV28|.
CASSLGQSGYEQYF
TGTGCCAGCAGCCTCGGACAGTCCGGCTACGAGCAGTACTTC
>.|TRBJ2-1|TRBV6-6|TRBD2
CASSYLGGEYNEQFF
TGTGCCAGCAGTTACTTGGGGGGGGAGTACAATGAGCAGTTCTTC
>.|TRBJ1-2|TRBV30|.
CAWSGGGTDGYTF
TGTGCCTGGAGTGGCGGTGGAACGGATGGCTACACCTTC
>.|TRBJ2-7|TRBV7-2|TRBD2
CASSLGGASGAYEQYF
TGTGCCAGCAGCTTAGGGGGGGCTAGCGGGGCCTACGAGCAGTACTTC
>once|TRBJ2-7|TRBV5-5|TRBD1
CASSLARDRAGYEQYF
TGTGCCAGCAGCTTGGCTAGGGACAGGGCGGGGTACGAGCAGTACTTC
>.|TRBJ1-2|TRBV24-1|TRBD1
CATSDADRDGYTF
TGTGCCACCAGCGACGCCGACAGGGATGGCTACACCTTC
>.|TRBJ1-1|TRBV5-4|.
CASSLAGEGRAEAFF
TGTGCCAGCAGCTTGGCCGGTGAGGGTAGGGCTGAAGCTTTCTTT
>.|TRBJ2-7|TRBV13|TRBD2
CASRSAGTSDSYEQYF
TGTGCCAGCAGATCCGCCGGGACTAGCGACTCCTACGAGCAGTACTTC
>.|TRBJ1-4|TRBV30|.
CAWSSGIEKLFF
TGTGCCTGGAGTTCAGGGATTGAAAAACTGTTTTTT
>once|TRBJ2-5|TRBV12-3/TRBV12-4|.
CASSSPGQETQYF
TGTGCCAGCAGTTCCCCGGGGCAAGAGACCCAGTACTTC
>.|TRBJ2-2|TRBV28|.
CASRLGQPTGELFF
TGTGCCAGCAGATTAGGACAGCCCACCGGGGAGCTGTTTTTT
>.|TRBJ1-2|TRBV7-9|.
CASSFYGVDYGYTF
TGTGCCAGCAGCTTTTACGGGGTGGACTATGGCTACACCTTC
>.|TRBJ1-2|TRBV27|.
CASSLFSGLRAYGYTF
TGTGCCAGCAGTTTATTCTCAGGCCTGAGGGCGTATGGCTACACCTTC
>.|TRBJ1-3|TRBV27|.
CASSNTGNTIYF
TGTGCCAGCAGTAACACTGGAAACACCATATATTTT
>.|TRBJ1-1|TRBV18|TRBD1
CASSSGQDREAFF
TGTGCCAGCTCAAGTGGACAGGATAGGGAAGCTTTCTTT
>.|TRBJ2-1|TRBV5-6|TRBD2
CASSYLTGTSSHNEQFF
TGTGCCAGCAGCTATCTCACCGGGACTAGCAGCCACAATGAGCAGTTCTTC
>.|TRBJ2-7|TRBV6-1|TRBD2
CASSDGGSGRNEQYF
TGTGCCAGCAGTGACGGGGGTAGCGGGAGGAACGAGCAGTACTTC
>.|TRBJ2-2|TRBV7-9|TRBD2
CASRGGPDTGELFF
TGTGCCAGCAGGGGAGGGCCGGACACCGGGGAGCTGTTTTTT
>.|TRBJ2-4|TRBV14|TRBD2
CASSHLAGGNIQYF
TGTGCCAGCAGCCATCTTGCGGGGGGGAACATTCAGTACTTC
>.|TRBJ1-5|TRBV28|.
CASSLFSGWVSSNQPQHF
TGTGCCAGCAGTTTATTTTCGGGGTGGGTATCAAGCAATCAGCCCCAGCATTTT
>.|TRBJ2-1|TRBV7-6|.
CASSLYTISSGLYSYNEQFF
TGTGCCAGCAGCTTATATACGATTTCAAGCGGGTTGTACTCCTACAATGAGCAGTTCTTC
>.|TRBJ1-4|TRBV5-1|TRBD1
CASSLTTGGGEKLFF
TGCGCCAGCAGCCTAACGACAGGGGGAGGGGAAAAACTGTTTTTT
>.|TRBJ2-5|TRBV18|.
CASSQLMGARETQYF
TGTGCCAGCTCCCAACTGATGGGGGCGAGGGAGACCCAGTACTTC
>.|TRBJ2-1|TRBV6-2/TRBV6-3|TRBD2
CASSYPSGTSGSGEQFF
TGTGCCAGCAGTTACCCCTCCGGGACTAGCGGGAGCGGTGAGCAGTTCTTC
>.|TRBJ2-1|TRBV7-2|TRBD2
CASSSTGAGGRNEQFF
TGTGCCAGCAGCTCCACCGGGGCGGGAGGTAGAAATGAGCAGTTCTTC
>.|TRBJ1-6|TRBV7-9|.
CASSLGPGGNSPLHF
TGTGCCAGCAGCTTAGGCCCGGGGGGCAATTCACCCCTCCACTTT
>.|TRBJ2-4|TRBV14|TRBD1
CASSQDWDRRDIQYF
TGTGCCAGCAGCCAAGACTGGGACAGGAGAGACATTCAGTACTTC
>many|TRBJ2-3|TRBV12-3/TRBV12-4|.
CASSFFPDTQYF
TGTGCCAGCAGTTTCTTCCCAGATACGCAGTATTTT
>.|TRBJ1-5|TRBV6-5|.
CASSRNPGAYQPQHF
TGTGCCAGCAGCCGGAACCCTGGGGCCTATCAGCCCCAGCATTTT
>.|TRBJ1-1|TRBV3-1/TRBV3-2|.
CASSPCYPGNTEAFF
TGTGCCAGCAGCCCATGTTACCCGGGTAACACTGAAGCTTTCTTT
>.|TRBJ2-4|TRBV2|.
CASSKRENIQYF
TGTGCCAGCAGTAAGCGGGAAAACATTCAGTACTTC
>.|TRBJ2-3|TRBV24-1|.
CATQQDGTDTQYF
TGTGCCACCCAACAGGACGGCACAGATACGCAGTATTTT
>.|TRBJ2-1|TRBV6-5|.
CATQLNRDEQFF
TGTGCCACCCAACTAAACAGGGATGAGCAGTTCTTC
>once|TRBJ1-2|TRBV3-1/TRBV3-2|.
CASSQLSMKPNYGYTF
TGTGCCAGCAGCCAACTTAGTATGAAACCTAACTATGGCTACACCTTC
>.|TRBJ2-1|TRBV19|TRBD2
CASCPAGGRYSSYNEQFF
TGTGCCAGTTGTCCAGCGGGAGGGCGATACAGCTCCTACAATGAGCAGTTCTTC
>.|TRBJ1-2|TRBV28|.
CASSRGGVDGYTF
TGTGCCAGCAGCCGAGGGGGTGTGGATGGCTACACCTTC
>.|TRBJ2-3|TRBV11-2|TRBD2
CASSPRLASTDTQYF
TGTGCCAGCAGCCCGAGACTAGCCAGCACAGATACGCAGTATTTT
>.|TRBJ2-2|TRBV3-1/TRBV3-2|.
CASSHGGLGTTGELFF
TGTGCCAGCAGCCATGGTGGTCTAGGAACGACCGGGGAGCTGTTTTTT
>.|TRBJ1-2|TRBV18|TRBD1
CASSPGTDGGYGYTF
TGTGCCAGCTCACCAGGGACAGATGGTGGCTATGGCTACACCTTC
>.|TRBJ2-2|TRBV6-5|.
CASSYGGASAPGELFF
TGTGCCAGCAGTTACGGGGGGGCTAGCGCTCCCGGGGAGCTGTTTTTT
>.|TRBJ2-7|TRBV27|TRBD1
CASSTRQGPYEQYF
TGTGCCAGCAGTACCCGACAGGGACCGTACGAGCAGTACTTC